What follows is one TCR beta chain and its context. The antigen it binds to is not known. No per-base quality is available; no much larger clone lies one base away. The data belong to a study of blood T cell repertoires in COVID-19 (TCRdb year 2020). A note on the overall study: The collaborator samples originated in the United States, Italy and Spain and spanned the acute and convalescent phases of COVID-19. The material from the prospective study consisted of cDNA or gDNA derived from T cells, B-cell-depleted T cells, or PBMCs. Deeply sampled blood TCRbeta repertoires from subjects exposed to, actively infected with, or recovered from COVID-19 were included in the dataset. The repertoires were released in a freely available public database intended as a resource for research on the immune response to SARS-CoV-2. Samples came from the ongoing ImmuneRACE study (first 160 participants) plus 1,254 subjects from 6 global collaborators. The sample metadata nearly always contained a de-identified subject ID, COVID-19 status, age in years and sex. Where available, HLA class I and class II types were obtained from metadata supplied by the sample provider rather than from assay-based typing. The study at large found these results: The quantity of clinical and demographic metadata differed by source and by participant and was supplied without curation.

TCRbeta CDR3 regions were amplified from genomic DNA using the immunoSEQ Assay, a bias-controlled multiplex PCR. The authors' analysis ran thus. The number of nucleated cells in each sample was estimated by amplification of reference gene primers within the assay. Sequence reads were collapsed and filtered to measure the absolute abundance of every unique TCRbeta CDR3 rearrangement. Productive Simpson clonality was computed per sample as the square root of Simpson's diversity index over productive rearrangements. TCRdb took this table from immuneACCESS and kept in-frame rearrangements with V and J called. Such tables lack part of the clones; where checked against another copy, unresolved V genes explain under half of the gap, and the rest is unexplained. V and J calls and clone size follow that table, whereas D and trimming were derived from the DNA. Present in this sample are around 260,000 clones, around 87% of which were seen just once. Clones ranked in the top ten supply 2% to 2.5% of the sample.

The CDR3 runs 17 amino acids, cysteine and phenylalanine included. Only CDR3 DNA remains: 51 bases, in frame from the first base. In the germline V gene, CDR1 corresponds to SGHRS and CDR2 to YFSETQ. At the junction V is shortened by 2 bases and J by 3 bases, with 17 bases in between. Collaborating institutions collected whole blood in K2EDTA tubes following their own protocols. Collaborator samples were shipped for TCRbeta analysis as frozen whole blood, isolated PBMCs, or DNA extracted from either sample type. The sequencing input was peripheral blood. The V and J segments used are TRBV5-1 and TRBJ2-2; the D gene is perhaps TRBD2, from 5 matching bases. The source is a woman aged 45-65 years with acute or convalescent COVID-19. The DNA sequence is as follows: TGCGCCAGCAGCTTTGAACCTAGCTCGAGTCACACCGGGGAGCTGTTTTTT. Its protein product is CASSFEPSSSHTGELFF.